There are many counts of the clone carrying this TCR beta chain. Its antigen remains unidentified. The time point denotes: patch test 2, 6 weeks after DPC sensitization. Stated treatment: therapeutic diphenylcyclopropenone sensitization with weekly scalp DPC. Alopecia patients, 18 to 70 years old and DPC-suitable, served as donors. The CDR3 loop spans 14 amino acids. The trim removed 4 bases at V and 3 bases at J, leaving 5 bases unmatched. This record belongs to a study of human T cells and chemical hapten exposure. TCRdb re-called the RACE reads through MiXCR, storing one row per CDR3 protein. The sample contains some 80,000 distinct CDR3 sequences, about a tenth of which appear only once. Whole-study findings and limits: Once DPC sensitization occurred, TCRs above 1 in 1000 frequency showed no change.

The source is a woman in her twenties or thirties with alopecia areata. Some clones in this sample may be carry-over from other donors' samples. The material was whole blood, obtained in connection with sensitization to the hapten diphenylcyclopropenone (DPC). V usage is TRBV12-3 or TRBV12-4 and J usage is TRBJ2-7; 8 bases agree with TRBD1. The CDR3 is CASSSFGTGYEQYF. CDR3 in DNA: TGTGCCAGCAGTTCCTTTGGGACAGGCTACGAGCAGTACTTC.